This TCR beta chain was profiled in a study of blood T cell repertoires in COVID-19. Study background: The United States, Italy and Spain were the sources of the acute and convalescent COVID-19 samples. T cells, B-cell-depleted T cells, or PBMCs provided the cDNA or gDNA that served as material.

In the original workflow: Amplification from reference gene primers served as the basis for estimated nucleated cell counts. Clones were read by immunoSEQ multiplex PCR, and TCRdb kept only the in-frame ones, dropping some. D and trimming were read from the DNA, whereas the V and J calls and clone size are those reported in that table. The top ten hold 0.65% to 0.95% of the sample, which has nearly 200,000 clones, less than 90% seen once. This clone was observed a handful of times. This CDR3 has 15 amino acids. The V gene end was trimmed by 5 bases and the J gene end by 7 bases; junction bases not matched to a gene: 13. The germline V gene encodes CDR1 SGHAT and CDR2 FQNNGV.

This receptor was taken from a woman in her seventies with acute or convalescent COVID-19. Material for sequencing was peripheral blood. The V gene is TRBV11-2, the J gene TRBJ1-2, with TRBD1 matching 7 bases. CDR3 residues: CASSRGQASLSGYTF. In nucleotides, the CDR3 is TGTGCCAGCAGCCGCGGACAGGCCTCGTTAAGTGGCTACACCTTC.